Reported below is one T cell receptor beta chain. Its antigen remains unknown. A read error may explain this, as a much larger clone is one base away. The conserved phenylalanine or tryptophan normally closing the CDR3 is absent here, so this likely arose from a read error. Making TCR beta cDNA involved approximately 520 ng total RNA and a constant-region primer. It was through three nested multiplex PCR rounds of slightly modified ARM-PCR that TCR beta libraries arose. Each of the first two PCR rounds ran approximately 10 cycles with TRBV1-TRBV30 forward and C-beta reverse primers. TCRdb re-called the multiplex PCR reads through MiXCR, storing one row per CDR3 protein. In the table there are over 250,000 distinct CDR3 sequences, around 50% of which are singletons. The data were taken from a study of tumor-infiltrating lymphocytes in primary liver carcinoma. Findings and caveats of the study: When set against blood, tumors had a significantly higher top-250-clone fraction (p = 0.039). Since the samples were bulk and unsorted, the CD4+ and CD8+ repertoires were not compared. Pairs comparing tumor with adjacent tissue or blood overlapped less than pairs drawn from tumor regions.

RNA isolated from unsorted whole blood supplied the blood RNA, with germline DNA also extracted. Germline V gene data show CDR1 as SNHLY and CDR2 as FYNNEI. V was pared by 2 bases and J by 5 bases, with 3 bases between. This CDR3 region has 11 residues. The J gene is TRBJ2-5, the V gene TRBV2; no clear D gene. Sequencing used peripheral blood. This clonotype originated in a woman in her twenties or thirties with primary liver carcinoma and hepatitis B virus infection. The CDR3 reads CASSERETQYL. The CDR3 region has the DNA TGTGCCAGCAGTGAACGGGAGACCCAGTACCTC.